The clone carrying this T cell receptor (beta chain) was counted only a few times. Its antigen is currently unknown. This specimen belongs to a study of T-cell reconstitution after alpha-beta-depleted transplantation in children. The CDR3 runs to 14 residues. V was cut by 2 bases and J by 2 bases, with 9 bases left in between. Germline values: CDR1 SGHRS, CDR2 YFSETQ. As it was prepared, the TCRbeta library received unique molecular identifiers. Using its own MiXCR run on the PCR reads, TCRdb lists one record per CDR3 protein. The sample holds about 340,000 distinct CDR3 sequences, around 16% seen once. Findings and limits, study-wide: Several hundred expanded graft clones reportedly were the source of alpha-beta T cells about two months after transplant. T-cell counts and diversity at one year following transplant were attributed mainly to newly produced T cells. From surviving recipient T cells and thymic progenitors came the high day-60 TCRbeta diversity observed in some patients.

The clonotype originates from a male patient between 2 and 15 years old who had a stem cell transplant for acute lymphoblastic leukemia, so the T cells may come from the graft donor. The sample consisted of PBMCs, mostly from graft donor cells, taken 360 days after TCRalphabeta/CD19-depleted stem cell transplant. The chain employs TRBV5-1 and TRBJ2-3; D unclear. The CDR3 region is CASSLEQHTDTQYF. The DNA of the CDR3 is TGCGCCAGCAGCTTAGAGCAACACACAGATACGCAGTATTTT.